The source of this T cell receptor beta chain is a study of blood T cell repertoires in COVID-19. As for the study in general: Samples came from the United States, Italy and Spain, spanning acute and convalescent COVID-19. The analysed material was cDNA or gDNA that came from T cells, B-cell-depleted T cells, or PBMCs.

Seattle participants joined during active infection and were tracked over time. As handled by the study authors: Reference gene primer amplification in the assay estimated nucleated cell counts. Produced via immunoSEQ multiplex PCR; TCRdb's table is partial and in-frame only. V, J and clone size reflect that table, while D and trimming were determined from the DNA. The profile shows tens of thousands of clones, around 87% of them singletons. Trimming removed 4 bases at V and 6 bases at J, with 21 bases between. CDR1 is GTSNPN and CDR2 is SVGIG in the germline V gene (reference sequence). The CDR3 runs 15 residues.

The origin of this receptor is a woman between 55 and 75 years old with COVID-19, enrolled during active disease. Sequenced sample: peripheral blood. V usage is TRBV30 and J usage is TRBJ1-1; perhaps TRBD1 as D (6 bases). The CDR3 reads CAWNRWTEEFSEAFF. In nucleotides, the CDR3 is TGTGCCTGGAACCGATGGACAGAGGAATTTTCTGAAGCTTTCTTT. The variable domain in full, with the rest retrieved from reference TRBV30 and TRBJ1-1, is SQTIHQWPATLVQPVGSPLSLECTVEGTSNPNLYWYRQAAGRGLQLLFYSVGIGQISSEVPQNLSASRPQDRQFILSSKKLLLSDSGFYLCAWNRWTEEFSEAFFGQGTRLTVV.